This record covers a single TCR beta chain. What it binds is not known. This sample is part of a study of blood T cells in healthy people across ages. Whole-study findings and limits: Age brought a roughly linear fall in TCR beta diversity measured per million T cells. Whereas aged donors had fewer naive CD4+ cells, long-lived donors had more of them and higher diversity. It was held that the diversity estimates obtained from one million T cells were underestimates. Strong correlation linked observed beta diversity and percent naive T cells.

The trim removed 0 bases at V and 7 bases at J, leaving 6 bases unmatched. The CDR3 extends over 16 amino acids. From germline, CDR1 is ENHRY and CDR2 SYGVKD. Together with a sample-barcoded 5' primer, a J-beta primer mix was included in a second PCR lasting about 7 to 11 cycles. TCRdb reprocessed the 5' RACE reads via MiXCR and lists one record per CDR3 protein. The sample lists over a million distinct CDR3 sequences, approximately 63% occurring once. The sample consisted of blood. This rearrangement joins TRBV10-3 to TRBJ1-6, with 7 nucleotides matching TRBD1. The sequence derives from a man between 18 and 29 years old in good health. The CDR3 region has the DNA TGTGCCATCAGTGAGTCGGTTGGACAGGTGAATTCACCCCTCCACTTT. The encoded protein is CAISESVGQVNSPLHF.